The 26 T cell receptor beta chains in this list originate from one sample, sequenced in a study of cytomegalovirus exposure and HLA in healthy donors. Primers for the PCR totalled 60 Vbeta and 13 Jbeta. Libraries were prepared by immunoSEQ multiplex PCR; TCRdb keeps only in-frame clonotypes and omits some of them. This sample's table reports tens of thousands of clones. The sequenced sample consisted of PBMCs. The receptor set was obtained from a woman between 55 and 75 years old in good health and CMV-seronegative.

The chain has TRBV7-2 and TRBJ1-1, with TRBD1 matching 7 bases. V lost 1 base to trimming and J lost 5 bases; unmatched junction nucleotides: 7. CDR3 length: 15 residues. Germline V CDR1 and CDR2: SGHTA, FQGNSA. The CDR3 DNA sequence: TGTGCCAGCAGCTTAGTTGGAGGGGGCGAGACTGAAGCTTTCTTT. This translates into CASSLVGGGETEAFF.

This sequence joins TRBV27 and TRBJ2-1; D gene ambiguous. The CDR3 has 15 residues. Germline V gene data show CDR1 as MNHEY and CDR2 as SMNVEV (reference sequence). The V gene lost 5 bases and the J gene lost 0 bases, with 11 bases spanning the gap. The CDR3 loop is CASSPSPGSYNEQFF. The CDR3 DNA reads as TGTGCCAGCAGTCCAAGCCCAGGCTCCTACAATGAGCAGTTCTTC.

The CDR3 DNA reads as TGTGCCAGCAGCTTAATGGGGAGAGACGCAGATACGCAGTATTTT. It encodes CASSLMGRDADTQYF. The rearrangement links TRBV7-2 to TRBJ2-3; D perhaps matches TRBD2 (5 bases). The V end was cut by 2 bases, the J end by 4 bases, with 13 bases between. The germline CDR1 and CDR2 sequences are SGHTA and FQGNSA. The CDR3 extends over 15 amino acids.

The V and J genes are TRBV28 and TRBJ1-2; D remains unclear. This CDR3 contains 10 residues. Trimming removed 10 bases from V and 2 bases from J, with 5 bases in between. Per germline, CDR1 MDHEN and CDR2 SYDVKM. The CDR3 protein is CATRNYGYTF. In DNA form, the CDR3 reads TGTGCCACCCGGAACTATGGCTACACCTTC.

V gene TRBV15 combines with J gene TRBJ2-7; 12 positions agree with TRBD2. The CDR3 has 16 residues. The trim removed 0 bases at V and 4 bases at J, leaving 4 bases unmatched. Germline assignment: CDR1 LNHNV and CDR2 YYDKDF (reference sequence). The DNA for the CDR3 is TGTGCCACCAGCAGAGATACTAGCGGGAGGTCATACGAGCAGTACTTC. Translating gives CATSRDTSGRSYEQYF.

The genes are TRBV29-1 and TRBJ1-2; D might be TRBD1 (5 bases). Germline V CDR1 and CDR2: SQVTM, ANQGSEA. The CDR3 covers 15 residues. V was clipped by 4 bases and J by 4 bases, with 19 bases between them. The CDR3: CSVAWGDALSYGYTF. The CDR3 DNA reads TGCAGCGTTGCGTGGGGCGACGCCTTGTCCTATGGCTACACCTTC. The whole variable domain, remainder taken from reference TRBV29-1 and TRBJ1-2, is SAVISQKPSRDICQRGTSLTIQCQVDSQVTMMFWYRQQPGQSLTLIATANQGSEATYESGFVIDKFPISRPNLTFSTLTVSNMSPEDSSIYLCSVAWGDALSYGYTFGSGTRLTVV.

CDR3 sequence: CSVPGTGSWEQYF. CDR3 nucleotides: TGCAGCGTCCCCGGGACAGGGTCGTGGGAGCAGTACTTC. V is TRBV29-1 and J is TRBJ2-7, with TRBD1 matching over 9 bases. V dropped 6 bases and J dropped 7; count of bases not matched to a gene: 10. CDR1 and CDR2 (germline): SQVTM, ANQGSEA. This CDR3 region has 13 residues.

The rearrangement joins TRBV18 to TRBJ2-7, with D possibly matching TRBD1 (5 bases). The CDR3 totals 14 residues. From germline, CDR1 is KGHSH and CDR2 LQKENI. The V end was cut by 0 bases, the J end by 3 bases, with 9 bases between. Here the CDR3 DNA reads TGTGCCAGCTCACCACCGAGCCAGGGCTACGAGCAGTACTTC. Its translation: CASSPPSQGYEQYF.

Remarks on this clone: Other DNA sequences in this sample translate to the same CDR3. The V gene is TRBV28, the J gene TRBJ2-7; 9 positions match TRBD1. Losses at the gene ends were 6 bases for V and 1 base for J; bases not matched to a gene: 4. Germline V gene data show CDR1 as MDHEN and CDR2 as SYDVKM. The CDR3 extends over 14 amino acids. The CDR3 region has the DNA TGTGCCAGCAGGGGACAGGGACAGTCCTACGAGCAGTACTTC. This gives the protein CASRGQGQSYEQYF. The whole variable domain, filled in from reference TRBV28 and TRBJ2-7, reads DVKVTQSSRYLVKRTGEKVFLECVQDMDHENMFWYRQDPGLGLRLIYFSYDVKMKEKGDIPEGYSVSREKKERFSLILESASTNQTSMYLCASRGQGQSYEQYFGPGTRLTVT.

The chain carries TRBV30 and TRBJ2-1; D is unclear. This CDR3 is built from 12 residues. V was shortened by 0 bases and J by 10 bases, with 10 bases between the two germline ends. Germline lookup yields CDR1 GTSNPN and CDR2 SVGIG (reference sequence). Here the CDR3 DNA reads TGTGCCTGGAGTGTATTAGCCCACGAGCAGTTCTTC. Translated, it gives CAWSVLAHEQFF.

The rearrangement links TRBV5-1 to TRBJ1-6, with D maybe TRBD1 (5 bases). The germline gives CDR1 SGHRS, CDR2 YFSETQ. The CDR3 is 15 amino acids. V was cut by 7 bases and J by 7 bases, with 18 bases left in between. The CDR3 sequence is CASRATTVNNSPLHF. The CDR3 region has the DNA TGCGCCAGCCGGGCCACGACAGTTAACAATTCACCCCTCCACTTT.

This sequence joins TRBV4-2 and TRBJ1-5; no clear D gene. V was clipped by 0 bases and J by 3 bases, with 9 bases between them. CDR3 length equals 15 residues. Germline assignment: CDR1 LGHNA and CDR2 YNFKEQ. The CDR3 DNA is TGTGCCAGCAGCCAAGATTTGGCAGTCAATCAGCCCCAGCATTTT. This translates into CASSQDLAVNQPQHF.

V and J are TRBV19 and TRBJ2-5; 8 bases are shared with TRBD1. Germline trimming cut 8 bases from V and 0 bases from J; bases unmatched to any gene: 5. The germline V gene encodes CDR1 LNHDA and CDR2 SQIVND (reference sequence). The CDR3 contains 14 residues. DNA of the CDR3: TGTGCCAGTCTTGACAGGGGACACCAAGAGACCCAGTACTTC. Its translation: CASLDRGHQETQYF.

The chain joins TRBV18 to TRBJ1-4; possible D gene TRBD1, 5 bases. Per germline, CDR1 KGHSH and CDR2 LQKENI. Trimming stripped 3 bases from V and 7 bases from J, with 12 bases between. The CDR3 is 14 amino acids. CDR3: CASSPGGDREKLFF. The CDR3 DNA follows: TGTGCCAGCTCACCCGGAGGGGACCGTGAAAAACTGTTTTTT.

The rearrangement links TRBV7-6 to TRBJ1-1, with D tentatively TRBD1 (5 bases). CDR1 is SGHVS and CDR2 is FNYEAQ in the germline V gene. V gave up 3 bases and J gave up 0 bases, with 8 bases separating them. There are 14 residues in the CDR3. CDR3 sequence (DNA): TGTGCCAGCAGCTTGAGCAGGGTGAACACTGAAGCTTTCTTT. It translates to CASSLSRVNTEAFF.

The rearrangement uses TRBV28 and TRBJ1-2; 10 bases map to TRBD1. The CDR3 is made up of 16 amino acids. Germline V gene sequence: CDR1 MDHEN, CDR2 SYDVKM. The V segment lost 3 bases and the J segment 6 bases; nucleotides outside the gene matches: 10. The CDR3 bases are TGTGCCAGCAGTTTCCTACCGGGACAGGGGAAAGATGGCTACACCTTC. Encoded protein: CASSFLPGQGKDGYTF.

This CDR3 reads CASSLISGSGTYNEQFF. As DNA, the CDR3 is TGTGCCAGCAGTTTAATTAGCGGGAGTGGCACCTACAATGAGCAGTTCTTC. The V call is TRBV27, the J call TRBJ2-1; 9 nucleotides agree with TRBD2. CDR3 length equals 17 residues. Trimming took 2 bases from V and 2 from J; bases not matched to a gene: 7. Germline V gene data show CDR1 as MNHEY and CDR2 as SMNVEV (reference sequence).

The rearrangement uses TRBV18 and TRBJ2-7; 7 nucleotides align to TRBD2. Looked up from germline, CDR1 is KGHSH and CDR2 is LQKENI. The CDR3 is made up of 15 amino acids. V shed 0 bases and J 4 bases; nucleotides not matched to a gene: 6. CDR3: CASSPPGGSQYEQYF. The CDR3 DNA sequence: TGTGCCAGCTCACCACCGGGCGGGAGTCAGTACGAGCAGTACTTC.

The genes are TRBV19 and TRBJ1-4, with 9 nucleotides matching TRBD1. CDR3 length equals 16 residues. Unmatched junction bases numbered 10, after V lost 6 bases and J lost 5 bases. The germline V gene encodes CDR1 LNHDA and CDR2 SQIVND (reference sequence). CDR3 protein: CASRPSGQGLNEKLFF. The CDR3 DNA reads TGTGCCAGTAGGCCCTCGGGACAGGGTTTGAATGAAAAACTGTTTTTT.

The V call is TRBV10-1, the J call TRBJ2-5; TRBD2 might be the D (6 bases). The ends were cut back, 7 bases at V and 2 bases at J, with 23 bases in the middle. From germline, CDR1 is WNHNN and CDR2 SYGVQD (reference sequence). This CDR3 has 17 residues. The CDR3 reads CASKTMEGQKTQETQYF. The CDR3 DNA is TGCGCCAGCAAAACTATGGAGGGGCAAAAGACACAAGAGACCCAGTACTTC.

V gene TRBV11-2 combines with J gene TRBJ2-5; TRBD2 aligns across 8 bases. The J segment lost 1 base and the V segment lost 5 bases, leaving 18 bases of the junction unmatched. The CDR3 covers 19 residues. Germline CDR1 reads SGHAT; CDR2 reads FQNNGV. The CDR3 loop reads CASSPYNEPAGEFQETQYF. Here the CDR3 DNA reads TGTGCCAGCAGCCCCTATAATGAACCAGCGGGAGAGTTCCAAGAGACCCAGTACTTC.

The V call is TRBV27, the J call TRBJ1-4; D is perhaps TRBD1 (6 bases). The length of the CDR3 is 18 residues. The V gene lost 2 bases and the J gene lost 7 bases, with 23 bases spanning the gap. Germline V gives CDR1 MNHEY, CDR2 SMNVEV (reference sequence). The CDR3 sequence: CASSLNSPWGGGREKLFF. In DNA, the CDR3 is TGTGCCAGCAGTTTAAACTCCCCGTGGGGAGGGGGACGTGAAAAACTGTTTTTT. Full variable domain (missing parts from reference TRBV27 and TRBJ1-4): EAQVTQNPRYLITVTGKKLTVTCSQNMNHEYMSWYRQDPGLGLRQIYYSMNVEVTDKGDVPEGYKVSRKEKRNFPLILESPSPNQTSLYFCASSLNSPWGGGREKLFFGSGTQLSVL.

This chain joins TRBV27 and TRBJ2-7; 11 bases are shared with TRBD2. Germline lookup yields CDR1 MNHEY and CDR2 SMNVEV (reference sequence). J lost 1 base, V lost 3 bases, and 2 bases had no gene match. CDR3 size: 15 residues. The CDR3 DNA is TGTGCCAGCAGTTTTGCTAGCGGGAGGTCCTACGAGCAGTACTTC. Residues: CASSFASGRSYEQYF.

The chain couples TRBV7-9 to TRBJ2-3; 9 bases are a match to TRBD1. Germline V gives CDR1 SEHNR, CDR2 FQNEAQ (reference sequence). The CDR3 loop spans 17 amino acids. Trimming at V came to 5 bases and at J to 1 base, leaving 10 bases not matched to a gene. The CDR3 nucleotides are TGTGCCAGCAGCCCTCGGACAGGGGATAAGGGCACAGATACGCAGTATTTT. Amino acids: CASSPRTGDKGTDTQYF.

The chain couples TRBV27 to TRBJ1-4; 9 nucleotides line up with TRBD1. The germline CDR1 and CDR2 sequences are MNHEY and SMNVEV (reference sequence). J lost 7 bases, V lost 7 bases, and 10 bases had no gene match. The CDR3 length is 15 residues. The CDR3 DNA sequence: TGTGCCAGCATGCAACCGGGACAGGGAACTGAAAAACTGTTTTTT. This codes for CASMQPGQGTEKLFF.

CDR3 residues: CASSFGGTDTQYF. For the CDR3, the DNA is TGTGCCAGCAGCTTCGGGGGGACAGATACGCAGTATTTT. The rearrangement joins TRBV11-2 to TRBJ2-3; TRBD2 aligns across 7 bases. The junction had 0 bases not matched to a gene; V was cut back by 3 bases and J by 3 bases. Germline loops: CDR1 SGHAT, CDR2 FQNNGV. The CDR3 loop spans 13 amino acids.